Each of the 14 T cell receptor beta chains below was sequenced from the same sample in a study of T cell responses to AZD1222 COVID-19 vaccine. Sequencing was performed with immunoSEQ multiplex PCR; in TCRdb, only in-frame clones are kept and a portion is missing. The sample has about 100,000 clones, approximately 87% seen once. The material sequenced was peripheral blood, taken on day 0 of AZD1222 vaccination. The origin of the receptors is an adult in good health.

This clone was seen only once. V and J are TRBV29-1 and TRBJ1-1; D remains unclear. The CDR3 has 12 amino acids. CDR1 SQVTM and CDR2 ANQGSEA come from the germline V gene. With 4 bases removed from V and 1 base from J, the gap between germline ends came to 7 bases. The CDR3 DNA reads as TGCAGCGTTGCAACAGCGAACACTGAAGCTTTCTTT. This gives the protein CSVATANTEAFF. Looking up the rest from reference TRBV29-1 and TRBJ1-1 gives the full variable domain: SAVISQKPSRDICQRGTSLTIQCQVDSQVTMMFWYRQQPGQSLTLIATANQGSEATYESGFVIDKFPISRPNLTFSTLTVSNMSPEDSSIYLCSVATANTEAFFGQGTRLTVV.

The chain joins TRBV18 to TRBJ1-1; D is ambiguous. Germline V gene data show CDR1 as KGHSH and CDR2 as LQKENI. Between the trimmed V and J ends, which lost 3 bases and 1 base, there was a span of 9 bases. The CDR3 sequence is 14 residues long. CDR3 in amino acids: CASSPSSANTEAFF. In DNA form, the CDR3 reads TGTGCCAGCTCACCGAGTTCGGCGAACACTGAAGCTTTCTTT.

This chain connects TRBV7-3 to TRBJ1-1; TRBD1 might be the D (6 bases). CDR3 length: 13 residues. From germline, CDR1 is SGHTA and CDR2 FQGTGA. Trimming cost V 8 bases and J 5 bases, with 15 bases left between them. The CDR3 DNA reads TGTGCCAGCGCCAGGGGTACGGGAACTGAAGCTTTCTTT. Translation: CASARGTGTEAFF.

A few counts support this clone. The J gene is TRBJ1-4, the V gene TRBV29-1, with D possibly matching TRBD1 (6 bases). Germline lookup yields CDR1 SQVTM and CDR2 ANQGSEA. V was trimmed by 5 bases and J by 8 bases, leaving 15 bases between them. This CDR3 comprises 13 residues. The CDR3 nucleotides read TGCAGCGTTTCTACAGGGACGGTAGAAAAACTGTTTTTT. Its protein product is CSVSTGTVEKLFF.

In this sample, this clone turned up a few times. The J gene is TRBJ2-3, the V gene TRBV5-1; 9 bases match TRBD2. This CDR3 comprises 15 residues. Losses at the gene ends were 2 bases for V and 1 base for J; bases not matched to a gene: 2. The germline V gene has CDR1 SGHRS and CDR2 YFSETQ. The CDR3 bases are TGCGCCAGCAGCTTAATAGCGGGGGGCACAGATACGCAGTATTTT. This codes for CASSLIAGGTDTQYF.

This chain joins TRBV4-2 and TRBJ2-7; D unresolved. From germline, CDR1 is LGHNA and CDR2 YNFKEQ. The CDR3 loop spans 16 amino acids. V was clipped by 1 base and J by 2 bases, with 15 bases between them. CDR3 sequence reads: CASSQVGTGGTYEQYF. The CDR3 DNA reads TGTGCCAGCAGCCAAGTGGGTACGGGTGGAACCTACGAGCAGTACTTC.

This chain joins TRBV20-1 and TRBJ2-4; D is perhaps TRBD1 (6 bases). V lost 3 bases, J lost 7 bases, and 16 bases lay in between. CDR3 length: 14 residues. The germline V gene encodes CDR1 DFQATT and CDR2 SNEGSKA (reference sequence). CDR3 sequence: CSASGARGANIQYF. The CDR3, as DNA: TGCAGTGCTAGTGGTGCCAGGGGCGCTAACATTCAGTACTTC.

V is TRBV4-1 and J is TRBJ2-3, with D possibly being TRBD2 (5 bases). The CDR3 sequence is 20 residues long. CDR1 is MGHRA, CDR2 YSYEKL, per germline. V was clipped by 2 bases and J by 5 bases, with 29 bases between them. For the CDR3, the DNA is TGCGCCAGCAGCCAATCTGGTTCCTCTTTGCTGGTCTCCGGGGAAGATACGCAGTATTTT. It is translated as CASSQSGSSLLVSGEDTQYF.

This chain connects TRBV4-2 to TRBJ1-3; a weak D match, TRBD1 (6 bases). Per germline, CDR1 LGHNA and CDR2 YNFKEQ. The V end lost 2 bases, the J end lost 0 bases, and 11 bases lay between the germline ends. CDR3 length: 16 residues. CDR3 in amino acids: CASSQNTGNSGNTIYF. The CDR3 DNA is TGTGCCAGCAGCCAAAATACAGGGAACTCTGGAAACACCATATATTTT.

The chain combines TRBV19 with TRBJ1-5; perhaps TRBD1 as D (5 bases). V lost 4 bases and J 0 bases, leaving 19 bases between the germline ends. Germline V gene data show CDR1 as LNHDA and CDR2 as SQIVND (reference sequence). The CDR3 contains 18 residues. CDR3 amino acids: CASSTGHGEDISNQPQHF. CDR3 in DNA: TGTGCCAGTAGTACCGGACACGGAGAGGATATTAGCAATCAGCCCCAGCATTTT.

The gene calls are TRBV7-9 and TRBJ1-2; TRBD1 matches 8 bases. The CDR3 contains 13 residues. Per the germline V gene, CDR1 is SEHNR and CDR2 is FQNEAQ (reference sequence). V lost 5 bases and J lost 8; bases outside the gene matches: 7. CDR3 nucleotides: TGTGCCAGCAGCCCGACAGGGGTAGGGGGCTACACCTTC. This translates into CASSPTGVGGYTF.

This CDR3 is CASHGGVNYGYTF. The CDR3 coding sequence is TGTGCCAGCCATGGCGGAGTTAACTATGGCTACACCTTC. The chain carries TRBV12-3 or TRBV12-4 and TRBJ1-2; D not resolved. The V gene lost 8 bases and the J gene lost 1 base, with 11 bases spanning the gap. This CDR3 has 13 residues.

The genes are TRBV3-1 (or the pseudogene TRBV3-2) and TRBJ1-2; TRBD1 agrees at 11 bases. The CDR3 has 16 amino acids. The germline CDR1 and CDR2 sequences are LGHDT and YNNKEL (reference sequence). J lost 8 bases, V lost 3 bases, and 11 bases had no gene match. CDR3: CASSQLNPGQGEGYTF. The CDR3 region has the DNA TGTGCCAGCAGCCAGCTTAACCCGGGACAGGGGGAAGGCTACACCTTC.

The chain combines TRBV19 with TRBJ1-6, with 8 nucleotides matching TRBD1. Per the germline V gene, CDR1 is LNHDA and CDR2 is SQIVND (reference sequence). V lost 5 bases and J lost 10; bases outside the gene matches: 13. The CDR3 extends over 16 amino acids. CDR3 sequence reads: CASSPQGARVGSPLHF. The CDR3 bases are TGTGCCAGTAGTCCCCAGGGGGCGCGGGTAGGATCACCCCTCCACTTT.